The next 20 T cell receptor beta chains were all read from a single sample in a study of blood T cells in healthy people across ages. A J-beta primer mix and a sample-barcoded 5' primer were used in a second PCR of about 7 to 12 cycles. TCRdb analysed the 5' RACE reads with MiXCR anew, one entry per CDR3 protein. The table has about 780,000 distinct CDR3 sequences, more than 35% seen once. Sequenced: blood. The receptors come from an elderly man in good health.

This clonotype occurred many times. The chain is built from TRBV28 and TRBJ2-5, with D possibly TRBD1 on 6 matching bases. The V and J ends lost 4 bases and 1 base respectively, with 16 bases between them. Germline-derived CDR1 and CDR2 are MDHEN and SYDVKM. The CDR3 is 16 amino acids. The CDR3 DNA sequence: TGTGCCAGCAGTTCCCCGGGACAAGTCCCCCAAGAGACCCAGTACTTC. Its protein is CASSSPGQVPQETQYF.

This clonotype was counted between two and nine times. V is TRBV5-1 and J is TRBJ2-7, with a possible D match to TRBD1 (7 bases). The germline V gene has CDR1 SGHRS and CDR2 YFSETQ. V lost 6 bases and J 2 bases, leaving 15 bases between the germline ends. This CDR3 has 14 amino acids. For the CDR3, the DNA is TGCGCCAGCAACAGACAGGGAGGCCCCTACGAGCAGTACTTC. Protein product: CASNRQGGPYEQYF.

This clonotype was found a few times. The chain uses TRBV12-3 or TRBV12-4 and TRBJ2-1, with TRBD1 identical over 12 bases. The ends lost 5 bases at V and 14 bases at J; junction bases unmatched: 13. The CDR3 extends over 15 amino acids. CDR3 in DNA: TGTGCCAGCAGTCCGGGACAGGGGGCCGCCCACGTGGAGTTCTTC. Its protein product is CASSPGQGAAHVEFF.

This clonotype was observed many times. CDR3 protein: CSGGGREEQFF. CDR3 coding DNA: TGCAGCGGGGGGGGGCGTGAAGAGCAGTTCTTC. V usage is TRBV29-1 and J usage is TRBJ2-1, with D tentatively TRBD2 (7 bases). The CDR3 is 11 amino acids. Germline V lookup: CDR1 SQVTM, CDR2 ANQGSEA. Trimming removed 7 bases from V and 10 bases from J, with 14 bases in between.

This clonotype was seen repeatedly, ten times or more. J is TRBJ2-5 and V is TRBV5-1; D remains unclear. Trimming shortened V by 2 bases and J by 3 bases, and 8 bases separated the two germline ends. Germline CDR1 SGHRS, CDR2 YFSETQ. The CDR3 sequence is 13 residues long. Here the CDR3 DNA reads TGCGCCAGCAGCTTAGCACAGAAAGAGACCCAGTACTTC. It codes for CASSLAQKETQYF.

This chain connects TRBV7-9 to TRBJ1-6; tentatively, D is TRBD1 (5 bases). The V end was cut by 1 base, the J end by 7 bases, with 14 bases between. Germline V CDR1 and CDR2: SEHNR, FQNEAQ (reference sequence). This CDR3 spans 16 amino acids. CDR3 amino acids: CASSLGEGTENSPLHF. The CDR3 nucleotides read TGTGCCAGCAGCTTAGGGGAAGGGACCGAGAATTCACCCCTCCACTTT.

Points on this clonotype: A much larger clone sits a single nucleotide away, making a read error possible. The gene calls are TRBV12-3 or TRBV12-4 and TRBJ2-3, with a tentative D call TRBD2 (5 bases). The CDR3 loop spans 14 amino acids. V gave up 6 bases and J gave up 4 bases, with 14 bases separating them. CDR3 in amino acids: CASSISVRADTQYF. CDR3 coding DNA: TGTGCCAGCAGCATTAGCGTGAGGGCAGATACGCAGTATTTT.

This clonotype was seen a few times. CDR3 nucleotides: TGTGCCAGCAGCCCTGGACTAGCGGGCCTCCAAGAGACCCAGTACTTC. It codes for CASSPGLAGLQETQYF. V usage is TRBV4-2 and J usage is TRBJ2-5; 11 bases are a match to TRBD2. V was pared by 4 bases and J by 1 base, with 5 bases of the junction left unmatched. The CDR3 has 16 residues. Germline CDR1 reads LGHNA; CDR2 reads YNFKEQ.

The V call is TRBV3-1, the J call TRBJ2-7; 10 nucleotides align to TRBD1. This CDR3 spans 15 amino acids. Germline CDR1 reads LGHDT; CDR2 reads YNNKEL (reference sequence). With V trimmed by 1 base and J by 3 bases, 3 bases remained unmatched. The CDR3 coding sequence is TGTGCCAGCAGCCAAGGACAGGGGGCCAGCTACGAGCAGTACTTC. Translating gives CASSQGQGASYEQYF.

There are many counts of this clonotype. The chain combines TRBV7-8 with TRBJ1-5, with D perhaps TRBD1 (6 bases). V shed 7 bases and J shed 5 bases, with 24 bases lying between them. The CDR3 is 17 amino acids. The germline V gene has CDR1 SGHVS and CDR2 FQNEAQ. The CDR3 protein is CASTGEGGPTLDQPQHF. The CDR3, as DNA: TGTGCCAGCACCGGGGAGGGGGGCCCTACCCTAGATCAGCCCCAGCATTTT.

The V call is TRBV20-1, the J call TRBJ2-3, with D possibly matching TRBD2 (6 bases). The CDR3 contains 15 residues. The V end lost 3 bases, the J end lost 0 bases, and 13 bases lay between the germline ends. Per the germline V gene, CDR1 is DFQATT and CDR2 is SNEGSKA (reference sequence). In DNA form, the CDR3 reads TGCAGTGCTAGTTTGGGGACTTCTAGCACAGATACGCAGTATTTT. Protein sequence: CSASLGTSSTDTQYF.

V and J are TRBV20-1 and TRBJ1-5; the D gene is possibly TRBD1 (5 bases). Trimming shortened V by 0 bases and J by 2 bases, and 17 bases separated the two germline ends. The CDR3 is made up of 17 amino acids. Germline loops: CDR1 DFQATT, CDR2 SNEGSKA (reference sequence). Here the CDR3 DNA reads TGCAGTGCTAGAGATAGGGCAGGGTTTCCCGGCAATCAGCCCCAGCATTTT. Its protein product is CSARDRAGFPGNQPQHF.

This clonotype has only a few counts. The J gene is TRBJ2-3, the V gene TRBV18; 9 nucleotides agree with TRBD2. Germline V gene lookup returns CDR1 KGHSH and CDR2 LQKENI. The ends lost 3 bases at V and 3 bases at J; junction bases unmatched: 4. There are 15 residues in the CDR3. CDR3 amino acids: CASSPVAGETDTQYF. As DNA, the CDR3 is TGTGCCAGCTCACCCGTAGCGGGGGAAACAGATACGCAGTATTTT. Filled out from reference TRBV18 and TRBJ2-3, the complete variable domain reads NAGVMQNPRHLVRRRGQEARLRCSPMKGHSHVYWYRQLPEEGLKFMVYLQKENIIDESGMPKERFSAEFPKEGPSILRIQQVVRGDSAAYFCASSPVAGETDTQYFGPGTRLTVL.

The gene calls are TRBV5-1 and TRBJ2-3, with D tentatively TRBD2 (6 bases). The CDR3 loop spans 16 amino acids. Germline loops: CDR1 SGHRS, CDR2 YFSETQ. Trimming pared 0 bases from V and 2 bases from J, leaving 13 bases between. In DNA form, the CDR3 reads TGCGCCAGCAGCTTGGCTGTGACTAGTAACACAGATACGCAGTATTTT. Its translation is CASSLAVTSNTDTQYF.

Only a few counts were recorded for this clonotype. The rearrangement uses TRBV27 and TRBJ1-4; D gene unclear. Germline CDR1 is MNHEY and CDR2 is SMNVEV (reference sequence). Trimming shortened V by 5 bases and J by 0 bases, and 10 bases separated the two germline ends. The CDR3 has 15 amino acids. CDR3 in amino acids: CASSPIAATNEKLFF. CDR3 DNA sequence: TGTGCCAGCAGTCCAATAGCCGCAACTAATGAAAAACTGTTTTTT.

In regard to this clonotype: The junction does not match germline at one end; this may be a read error. The chain links TRBV29-1 to TRBJ1-1, with a possible D match to TRBD1 (5 bases). This CDR3 has 14 residues. Germline V CDR1 and CDR2: SQVTM, ANQGSEA. CDR3 protein: CSVMTVRADTKAFF. The DNA for the CDR3 is TGCAGCGTGATGACAGTACGGGCCGACACTAAAGCTTTCTTT.

This clonotype was detected only a few times. The V and J genes are TRBV4-3 and TRBJ2-6; D call uncertain. The CDR3 runs to 17 residues. The germline CDR1 and CDR2 sequences are LGHNA and YSLEER. V dropped 0 bases and J dropped 0 bases, with 9 bases sitting between them. The CDR3 protein is CASSQDLGHSGANVLTF. For the CDR3, the DNA is TGCGCCAGCAGCCAAGATCTCGGCCACTCTGGGGCCAACGTCCTGACTTTC.

V gene TRBV5-1 combines with J gene TRBJ2-5, with unresolved D. Looked up from germline, CDR1 is SGHRS and CDR2 is YFSETQ. Trimming took 0 bases from V and 4 from J, leaving 10 bases between them. The CDR3 runs to 14 residues. This chain's CDR3 is CASSLGPNPETQYF. DNA for the CDR3: TGCGCCAGCAGCTTGGGCCCCAATCCAGAGACCCAGTACTTC.

This clonotype showed up just a few times. The chain carries TRBV6-6 and TRBJ2-2; D not certain. Per the germline V gene, CDR1 is MNHNY and CDR2 is SVGAGI (reference sequence). The CDR3 has 12 amino acids. V was pared by 6 bases and J by 13 bases, with 15 bases between. Here the CDR3 reads CASSHSSGRLFF. The CDR3 DNA is TGTGCCAGCAGCCACAGTTCCGGAAGGCTGTTTTTT.

The rearrangement uses TRBV6-6 and TRBJ1-2, with D perhaps matching TRBD1 (5 bases). Trimming left V 2 bases short and J 0 bases short, with 13 bases between. Germline-derived CDR1 and CDR2 are MNHNY and SVGAGI (reference sequence). The length of the CDR3 is 16 residues. In DNA, the CDR3 is TGTGCCAGCAGTTACGACTCAGGGAGGGCTAACTATGGCTACACCTTC. Protein product: CASSYDSGRANYGYTF.